The clone carrying this TCR beta chain showed up just a few times. What it binds is unknown. The source of the sample is a study of post-analysis software for immune sequencing data. Study conclusions and caveats: Elevated frequency relative to controls characterized roughly 5 TRBV segments in patients, TRBV5-6, TRBV5-1 and TRBV20-1 among them.

Incorporated into the TCR beta cDNA libraries were unique molecular identifiers, which served to reduce PCR and sequencing biases. From the PCR reads, TCRdb called clonotypes with MiXCR, one entry per CDR3 protein. The sample has 750,000 to 950,000 distinct CDR3 sequences, approximately 53% seen once. The trim removed 5 bases at V and 3 bases at J, leaving 7 bases unmatched. The CDR3 runs to 14 residues. Germline loops: CDR1 SQVTM, CDR2 ANQGSEA. This sequence joins TRBV29-1 and TRBJ1-5; 7 bases agree with TRBD1. This receptor was taken from a girl aged 10 to 17 with multiple sclerosis. The sequenced sample was blood. The CDR3 region has the DNA TGCAGCGTTAAGGAGGGACAGTACAATCAGCCCCAGCATTTT. Translation: CSVKEGQYNQPQHF.